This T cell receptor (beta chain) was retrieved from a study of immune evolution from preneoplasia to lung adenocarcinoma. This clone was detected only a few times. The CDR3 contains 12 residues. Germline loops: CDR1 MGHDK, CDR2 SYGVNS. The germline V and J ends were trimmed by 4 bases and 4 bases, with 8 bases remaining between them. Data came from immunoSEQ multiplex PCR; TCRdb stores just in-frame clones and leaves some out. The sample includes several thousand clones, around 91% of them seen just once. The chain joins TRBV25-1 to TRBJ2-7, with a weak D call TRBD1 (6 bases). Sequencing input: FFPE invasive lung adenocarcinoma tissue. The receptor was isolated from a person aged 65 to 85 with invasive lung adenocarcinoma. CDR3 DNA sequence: TGTGCCAGCAGTGGCAGGGGTTACGAGCAGTACTTC. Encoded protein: CASSGRGYEQYF.